Listed here is a single T cell receptor (beta chain). The antigen is unknown. The CDR3 spans 15 residues. CDR1 is ENHRY, CDR2 SYGVKD, per germline. Trimming shortened V by 0 bases and J by 1 base, and 6 bases separated the two germline ends. The data derive from a study of shared clonotypes between healthy human individuals. Here immunoSEQ multiplex PCR was the method, and the copy in TCRdb shows in-frame clones only, minus some. The sample has roughly 410,000 clones; around 96% are singletons. CD8 memory merged CD45RO+ with CCR7-negative CD45RA+ TemRA cells. Study conclusions and caveats: In general, naive subsets displayed greater estimated richness than memory subsets did. The naive CD4 repertoires of several donors were compared, and around 5% of clonotypes were shared.

Sequencing used memory CD8+ T cells sorted from blood. Subset specified: CD45RO+ cells pooled with CCR7-negative TemRA cells. The sequence came from a man aged 30-40 years in good health. V gene TRBV10-3 combines with J gene TRBJ2-2, with a weak D call TRBD2 (6 bases). CDR3 region: CAISESSGNTGELFF. The CDR3 nucleotides read TGTGCCATCAGTGAGTCTAGCGGGAACACCGGGGAGCTGTTTTTT.